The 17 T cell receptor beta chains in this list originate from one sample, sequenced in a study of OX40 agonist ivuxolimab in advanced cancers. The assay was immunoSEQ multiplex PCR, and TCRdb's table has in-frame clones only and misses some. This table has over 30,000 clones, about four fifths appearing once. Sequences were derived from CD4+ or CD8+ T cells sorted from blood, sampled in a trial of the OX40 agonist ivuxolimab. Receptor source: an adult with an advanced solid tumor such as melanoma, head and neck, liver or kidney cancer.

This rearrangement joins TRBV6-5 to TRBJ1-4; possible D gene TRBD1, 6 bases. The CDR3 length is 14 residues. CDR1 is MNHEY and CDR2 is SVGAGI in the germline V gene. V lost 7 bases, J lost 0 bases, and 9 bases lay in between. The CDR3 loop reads CASTRTATNEKLFF. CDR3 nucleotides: TGTGCCAGCACCCGGACAGCAACTAATGAAAAACTGTTTTTT.

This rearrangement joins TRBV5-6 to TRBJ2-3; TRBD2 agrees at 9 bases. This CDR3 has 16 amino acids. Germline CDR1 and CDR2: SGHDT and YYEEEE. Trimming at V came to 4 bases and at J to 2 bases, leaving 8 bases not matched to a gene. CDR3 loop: CASSAGGRRLTDTQYF. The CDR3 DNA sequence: TGTGCCAGCAGCGCGGGGGGGCGGCGACTCACAGATACGCAGTATTTT.

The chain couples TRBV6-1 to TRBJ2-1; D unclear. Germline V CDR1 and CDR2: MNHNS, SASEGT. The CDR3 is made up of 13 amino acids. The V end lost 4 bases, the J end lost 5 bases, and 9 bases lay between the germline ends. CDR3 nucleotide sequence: TGTGCCAGCAGTGTGGCTAGGCACAATGAGCAGTTCTTC. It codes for CASSVARHNEQFF.

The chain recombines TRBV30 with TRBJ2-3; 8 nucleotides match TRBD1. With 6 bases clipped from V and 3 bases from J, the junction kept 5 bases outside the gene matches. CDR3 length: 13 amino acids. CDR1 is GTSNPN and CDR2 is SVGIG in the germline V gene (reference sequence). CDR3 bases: TGTGCCTGCGCAGGGGGCACGACAGATACGCAGTATTTT. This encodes CACAGGTTDTQYF.

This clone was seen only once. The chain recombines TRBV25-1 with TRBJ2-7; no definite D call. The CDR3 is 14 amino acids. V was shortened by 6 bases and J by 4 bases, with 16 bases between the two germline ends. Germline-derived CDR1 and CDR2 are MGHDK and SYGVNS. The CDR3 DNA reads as TGTGCCAGCAGACCACCAACTGAACTGTACGAGCAGTACGTC. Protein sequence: CASRPPTELYEQYV.

CDR3 bases: TGTGCCAGCAGCCCACCGAGGCTTAGCTCTGGGGCCAACGTCCTGACTTTC. The encoded protein is CASSPPRLSSGANVLTF. The chain combines TRBV7-2 with TRBJ2-6; no reliable D call. Germline values: CDR1 SGHTA, CDR2 FQGNSA. V was trimmed by 5 bases and J by 0 bases, leaving 14 bases between them. CDR3 size: 17 residues.

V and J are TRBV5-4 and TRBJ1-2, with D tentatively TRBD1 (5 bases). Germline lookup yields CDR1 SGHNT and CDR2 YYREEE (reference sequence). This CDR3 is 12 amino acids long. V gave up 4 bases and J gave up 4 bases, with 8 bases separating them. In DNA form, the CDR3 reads TGTGCCAGCAGCCCAGACAGCTATGGCTACACCTTC. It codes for CASSPDSYGYTF.

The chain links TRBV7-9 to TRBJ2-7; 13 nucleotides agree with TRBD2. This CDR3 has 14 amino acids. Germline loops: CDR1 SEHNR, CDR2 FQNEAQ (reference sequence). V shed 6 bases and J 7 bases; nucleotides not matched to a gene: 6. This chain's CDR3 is CASSSQLAGGEQYV. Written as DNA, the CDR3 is TGTGCCAGCAGTTCCCAACTAGCGGGGGGGGAGCAGTACGTC.

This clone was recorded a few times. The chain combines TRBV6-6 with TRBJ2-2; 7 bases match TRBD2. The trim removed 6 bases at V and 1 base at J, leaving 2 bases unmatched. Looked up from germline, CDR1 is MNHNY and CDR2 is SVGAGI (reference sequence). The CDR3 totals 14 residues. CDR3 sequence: CASSIAGNTGELFF. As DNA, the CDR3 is TGTGCCAGCAGCATAGCGGGGAACACCGGGGAGCTGTTTTTT.

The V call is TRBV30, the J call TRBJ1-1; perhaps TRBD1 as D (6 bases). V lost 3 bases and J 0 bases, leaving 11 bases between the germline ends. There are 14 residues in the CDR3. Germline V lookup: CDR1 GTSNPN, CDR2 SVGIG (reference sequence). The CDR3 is CAWRYRVLNTEAFF. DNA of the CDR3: TGTGCCTGGAGATACAGGGTCTTGAACACTGAAGCTTTCTTT.

The CDR3 loop reads CAWDGGLQETQYF. DNA for the CDR3: TGTGCCTGGGATGGGGGGCTCCAAGAGACCCAGTACTTC. The chain carries TRBV30 and TRBJ2-5; TRBD1 or TRBD2 may be the D gene (6 bases each). Germline values: CDR1 GTSNPN, CDR2 SVGIG (reference sequence). The CDR3 is 13 amino acids. V lost 5 bases, J lost 1 base, and 11 bases lay in between.

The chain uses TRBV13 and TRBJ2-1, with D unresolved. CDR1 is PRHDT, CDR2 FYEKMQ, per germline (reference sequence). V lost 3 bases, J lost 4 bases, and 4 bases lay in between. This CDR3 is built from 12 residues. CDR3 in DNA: TGTGCCAGCAGCTTTAGATACAATGAGCAGTTCTTC. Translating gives CASSFRYNEQFF. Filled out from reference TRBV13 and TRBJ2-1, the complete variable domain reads AAGVIQSPRHLIKEKRETATLKCYPIPRHDTVYWYQQGPGQDPQFLISFYEKMQSDKGSIPDRFSAQQFSDYHSELNMSSLELGDSALYFCASSFRYNEQFFGPGTRLTVL.

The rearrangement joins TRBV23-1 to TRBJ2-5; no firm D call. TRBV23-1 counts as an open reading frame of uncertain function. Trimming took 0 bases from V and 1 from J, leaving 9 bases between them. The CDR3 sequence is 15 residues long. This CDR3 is CASSQSHGFQETQYF. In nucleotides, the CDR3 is TGCGCCAGCAGTCAATCGCACGGGTTCCAAGAGACCCAGTACTTC.

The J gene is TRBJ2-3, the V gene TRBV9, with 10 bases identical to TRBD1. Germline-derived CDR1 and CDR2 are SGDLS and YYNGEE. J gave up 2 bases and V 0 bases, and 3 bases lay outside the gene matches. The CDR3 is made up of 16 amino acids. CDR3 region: CASSVGRQGATDTQYF. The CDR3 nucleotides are TGTGCCAGCAGCGTAGGACGACAGGGGGCCACAGATACGCAGTATTTT.

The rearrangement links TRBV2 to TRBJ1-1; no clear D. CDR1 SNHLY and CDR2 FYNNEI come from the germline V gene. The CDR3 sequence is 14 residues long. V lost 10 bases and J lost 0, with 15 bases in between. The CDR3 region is CATLLGIMNTEAFF. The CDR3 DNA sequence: TGTGCCACCCTGTTAGGGATAATGAACACTGAAGCTTTCTTT.

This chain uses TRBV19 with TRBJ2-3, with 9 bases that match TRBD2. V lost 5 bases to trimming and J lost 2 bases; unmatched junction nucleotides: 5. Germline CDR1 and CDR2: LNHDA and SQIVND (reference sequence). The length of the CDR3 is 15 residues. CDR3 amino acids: CASSPRGGDTDTQYF. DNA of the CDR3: TGTGCCAGTAGTCCTCGCGGGGGGGACACAGATACGCAGTATTTT.

CDR3 region: CASSTGVVNQPQHF. The CDR3 region has the DNA TGTGCCAGCAGCACTGGGGTAGTCAATCAGCCCCAGCATTTT. V is TRBV9 and J is TRBJ1-5, with D uncertain. V dropped 4 bases and J dropped 3 bases, with 11 bases sitting between them. CDR1 and CDR2 (germline): SGDLS, YYNGEE. This CDR3 is 14 amino acids long. Based on the CDR3 plus reference TRBV9 and TRBJ1-5, the full variable domain is DSGVTQTPKHLITATGQRVTLRCSPRSGDLSVYWYQQSLDQGLQFLIQYYNGEERAKGNILERFSAQQFPDLHSELNLSSLELGDSALYFCASSTGVVNQPQHFGDGTRLSIL.